This TCR beta chain was captured in a study of blood T cell repertoires in COVID-19. CDR3 length: 14 amino acids. Trimming removed 5 bases from V and 10 bases from J, with 15 bases in between. The germline V gene encodes CDR1 SGHAT and CDR2 FQNNGV. TCRdb's table, derived via immunoSEQ multiplex PCR, lists solely in-frame clones and lacks some. The sample shows roughly 320,000 clones, under 90% of them seen only once. This clone was seen only once. Sequencing was done on a sample of peripheral blood. The chain has TRBV11-2 and TRBJ1-6; a weak D match, TRBD1 (6 bases). The clonotype comes from a young woman with COVID-19, enrolled during active disease. The CDR3: CASSPPGGRSPLHF. CDR3 nucleotide sequence: TGTGCCAGCAGCCCCCCGGGGGGGCGCTCACCCCTCCACTTT.